One sample yielded the 28 T cell receptor beta chains listed below, sequenced in a study of cytomegalovirus exposure and HLA in healthy donors (TCRdb year 2017). The protocol used for the library was the immunoSEQ multiplex PCR assay. A mixture of 60 forward primers for TCR Vbeta segments and 13 reverse primers for TCR Jbeta segments was used in the multiplex PCR. This is the immuneACCESS table as TCRdb keeps it, with only in-frame sequences that have V and J called. A part of the clones is gone; compared with another copy, unresolved V genes explain less than half, and the rest is unexplained. Within this sample are roughly 150,000 clones, with 68% of them counted one time only. The ten largest account for almost 4.5% of the sample. Sequencing input: PBMCs. These receptors all stem from a man in his sixties in good health and CMV-seronegative.

The chain links TRBV5-4 to TRBJ2-7, with 10 bases identical to TRBD1. CDR1 and CDR2 from the germline V gene are SGHNT and YYREEE (reference sequence). The CDR3 loop spans 18 amino acids. J lost 3 bases, V lost 4 bases, and 16 bases had no gene match. CDR3 in DNA: TGTGCCAGCAGCGACGGGGGACAGGGGCTAGCGAAGGGCTACGAGCAGTACTTC. Its protein product is CASSDGGQGLAKGYEQYF.

This chain uses TRBV4-2 with TRBJ1-2; 8 positions agree with TRBD1. The junction had 7 bases not matched to a gene; V was cut back by 4 bases and J by 0 bases. CDR3 length: 16 amino acids. Germline lookup yields CDR1 LGHNA and CDR2 YNFKEQ. The CDR3 loop is CASSRIQGESNYGYTF. The DNA for the CDR3 is TGTGCCAGCAGCCGAATACAGGGGGAGTCTAACTATGGCTACACCTTC.

The CDR3 loop is CASRNYRSSGNHNEQFF. The CDR3 DNA is TGTGCCAGCAGAAATTACCGCTCTAGCGGGAACCACAATGAGCAGTTCTTC. The genes are TRBV27 and TRBJ2-1; 9 nucleotides agree with TRBD2. The germline CDR1 and CDR2 sequences are MNHEY and SMNVEV (reference sequence). The CDR3 is 17 residues long. Trimming at V came to 6 bases and at J to 5 bases, leaving 14 bases not matched to a gene.

This clone was found a few times. V usage is TRBV5-8 and J usage is TRBJ2-1, with D maybe TRBD2 (6 bases). The CDR3 has 13 amino acids. The V gene's germline CDR1 is SGHTS and CDR2 YDEGEE. Trimming shortened V by 4 bases and J by 5 bases, and 10 bases separated the two germline ends. CDR3 coding DNA: TGTGCCAGCAGCATCGGGGGAAACAATGAGCAGTTCTTC. The encoded protein is CASSIGGNNEQFF.

The chain recombines TRBV28 with TRBJ1-4, with unresolved D. V lost 6 bases and J lost 2, with 13 bases in between. This CDR3 comprises 15 residues. Germline-derived CDR1 and CDR2 are MDHEN and SYDVKM. The CDR3 DNA follows: TGTGCCAGCAGCCTACCGTGGGCCACTAATGAAAAACTGTTTTTT. The encoded protein is CASSLPWATNEKLFF.

The chain uses TRBV7-9 and TRBJ2-1; 9 bases line up with TRBD2. The V gene's germline CDR1 is SEHNR and CDR2 FQNEAQ (reference sequence). V lost 4 bases, J lost 6 bases, and 7 bases stayed unmatched. This CDR3 contains 15 residues. The chain's CDR3 is CASSSRAGGFNEQFF. The CDR3 DNA follows: TGTGCCAGCAGCTCCCGCGCGGGAGGGTTCAATGAGCAGTTCTTC.

The chain carries TRBV19 and TRBJ2-2; 8 bases match TRBD2. Germline trimming cut 5 bases from V and 6 bases from J; bases unmatched to any gene: 20. CDR1 LNHDA and CDR2 SQIVND come from the germline V gene (reference sequence). The CDR3 extends over 19 amino acids. The CDR3 DNA reads TGTGCCAGTAGTCCCCACGGAAGGGAAGCGGGGGCCTCGCCCGGGGAGCTGTTTTTT. Its protein product is CASSPHGREAGASPGELFF.

V usage is TRBV5-6 and J usage is TRBJ2-1, with D perhaps TRBD2 (6 bases). There are 13 residues in the CDR3. From germline, CDR1 is SGHDT and CDR2 YYEEEE. Trimming removed 4 bases at V and 7 bases at J, with 12 bases between. CDR3 in DNA: TGTGCCAGCAGCCTACGGGAGAGGAATGAGCAGTTCTTC. It is translated as CASSLRERNEQFF.

The V and J genes are TRBV30 and TRBJ1-3; TRBD1 matches 10 bases. CDR1 is GTSNPN, CDR2 SVGIG, per germline (reference sequence). With 2 bases clipped from V and 4 bases from J, the junction kept 5 bases outside the gene matches. The CDR3 is 15 residues long. Here the CDR3 DNA reads TGTGCCTGGAGTAAAAGACAGGGGGCGGGAAACACCATATATTTT. Translating it yields CAWSKRQGAGNTIYF.

The chain joins TRBV5-8 to TRBJ2-1; 8 bases map to TRBD1. The CDR3 runs 14 residues. Germline V gene sequence: CDR1 SGHTS, CDR2 YDEGEE. V lost 4 bases, J lost 8 bases, and 8 bases stayed unmatched. As DNA, the CDR3 is TGTGCCAGCAGCGGGGGTGCAGGGGGCGATGAGCAGTTCTTC. Its protein is CASSGGAGGDEQFF.

The CDR3, as DNA: TGTGCCAGCAGCTTCGTACGTCCGGGACTAGCGGGCCAGACCCAGTACTTC. Encoded protein: CASSFVRPGLAGQTQYF. The chain employs TRBV7-9 and TRBJ2-5; 12 bases are a match to TRBD2. V dropped 3 bases and J dropped 6; count of bases not matched to a gene: 11. In germline, CDR1 is SEHNR, CDR2 FQNEAQ (reference sequence). The CDR3 consists of 17 residues.

This clone is a singleton in its sample. The V call is TRBV7-2, the J call TRBJ1-5; no reliable D call. The germline V gene encodes CDR1 SGHTA and CDR2 FQGNSA. CDR3 size: 13 residues. V gave up 3 bases and J gave up 8 bases, with 11 bases separating them. The CDR3: CASSFALQEPQHF. CDR3 coding DNA: TGTGCCAGCAGCTTTGCCCTTCAGGAGCCCCAGCATTTT.

The genes are TRBV6-1 and TRBJ2-2; TRBD1 agrees at 8 bases. From germline, CDR1 is MNHNS and CDR2 SASEGT. The junction had 7 bases not matched to a gene; V was cut back by 7 bases and J by 3 bases. There are 15 residues in the CDR3. CDR3 sequence (DNA): TGTGCCAGCACCCGCTCGGGACAGGACACCGGGGAGCTGTTTTTT. Amino acid sequence: CASTRSGQDTGELFF.

DNA of the CDR3: TGTGCCAGCACGTCCAGGGGGCGGGAGAACACTGAAGCTTTCTTT. The encoded protein is CASTSRGRENTEAFF. The V gene is TRBV6-5, the J gene TRBJ1-1; 8 bases are a match to TRBD1. The V segment lost 7 bases and the J segment 1 base; nucleotides outside the gene matches: 8. The CDR3 has 15 residues. Germline CDR1 reads MNHEY; CDR2 reads SVGAGI.

The V gene is TRBV28, the J gene TRBJ1-5, with 9 bases lining up with TRBD1. This CDR3 has 15 residues. With V trimmed by 3 bases and J by 7 bases, 7 bases remained unmatched. The germline V gene has CDR1 MDHEN and CDR2 SYDVKM. In DNA form, the CDR3 reads TGTGCCAGCAGTTTTAGGGGACAGGGCCGGCAGCCCCAGCATTTT. Translated: CASSFRGQGRQPQHF.

This chain uses TRBV28 with TRBJ2-1; possible D gene TRBD1, 6 bases. The CDR3 runs to 14 residues. V was shortened by 3 bases and J by 6 bases, with 12 bases between the two germline ends. In germline, CDR1 is MDHEN, CDR2 SYDVKM. Written as DNA, the CDR3 is TGTGCCAGCAGTTTTCCTCTCAGGGGCAATGAGCAGTTCTTC. Amino acids: CASSFPLRGNEQFF.

CDR3 in amino acids: CASRKGQGAPVSEQYF. In DNA form, the CDR3 reads TGTGCCAGCAGAAAGGGACAGGGGGCGCCGGTTTCCGAGCAGTACTTC. The chain has TRBV5-5 and TRBJ2-5, with 12 bases that match TRBD1. The J call may be incorrect, as the DNA end agrees better with TRBJ2-7. CDR1 is SGHKS, CDR2 YYEKEE, per germline (reference sequence). This CDR3 region has 16 residues.

The chain combines TRBV6-1 with TRBJ2-5; 10 nucleotides line up with TRBD2. Germline trimming cut 1 base from V and 5 bases from J; bases unmatched to any gene: 13. The CDR3 is made up of 18 amino acids. From germline, CDR1 is MNHNS and CDR2 SASEGT. The CDR3 nucleotides are TGTGCCAGCAGTGAAGTTGTGGGAAGCGGGAGGGCCGGCGAGACCCAGTACTTC. The encoded protein is CASSEVVGSGRAGETQYF.

This clone was seen a handful of times. The rearrangement uses TRBV28 and TRBJ1-3; the match to TRBD1 covers 8 bases. V was clipped by 4 bases and J by 0 bases; unmatched bases: 2. CDR1 MDHEN and CDR2 SYDVKM come from the germline V gene. There are 15 residues in the CDR3. The CDR3 DNA is TGTGCCAGCAGTTCGGACAGGGTCTCTGGAAACACCATATATTTT. It encodes CASSSDRVSGNTIYF.

This chain links TRBV5-4 with TRBJ2-3; TRBD1 might be the D (5 bases). Trimming took off 4 bases at V and 7 bases at J, with 7 bases between the two ends. Germline loops: CDR1 SGHNT, CDR2 YYREEE (reference sequence). CDR3 length equals 11 residues. CDR3 sequence reads: CASSRQNTQYF. The CDR3 DNA follows: TGTGCCAGCAGCCGACAGAATACGCAGTATTTT.

Turning to this clone: This specimen includes other DNA sequences encoding the same CDR3. CDR3 in amino acids: CASSLVGGSYNEQFF. In DNA form, the CDR3 reads TGTGCCAGCAGCTTAGTGGGCGGGTCCTACAATGAGCAGTTCTTC. V is TRBV7-2 and J is TRBJ2-1; D might be TRBD2 (5 bases). The CDR3 contains 15 residues. CDR1 and CDR2 (germline): SGHTA, FQGNSA. Trimming left V 1 base short and J 1 base short, with 8 bases between.

This chain joins TRBV6-1 and TRBJ1-5; 7 bases line up with TRBD1. Germline V gene data show CDR1 as MNHNS and CDR2 as SASEGT. The CDR3 runs to 14 residues. The V and J ends lost 5 bases and 7 bases, in that order; junction bases with no gene match: 8. CDR3 residues: CASSTTGRAQPQHF. DNA of the CDR3: TGTGCCAGCAGTACGACAGGGCGGGCACAGCCCCAGCATTTT.

J is TRBJ2-5 and V is TRBV28, with 8 bases identical to TRBD2. From germline, CDR1 is MDHEN and CDR2 SYDVKM. Unmatched junction bases numbered 9, after V lost 5 bases and J lost 4 bases. The CDR3 runs to 15 residues. In DNA, the CDR3 is TGTGCCAGCAGTCTTGAAGCGGGAGAGGGAGAGACCCAGTACTTC. It is translated as CASSLEAGEGETQYF.

The sample holds a few counts of this clone. Different DNA sequences within this sample yield the same CDR3. The CDR3 nucleotides read TGTGCCAGCAGCTTGGCTGGCACAGATACGCAGTATTTT. This encodes CASSLAGTDTQYF. The V call is TRBV5-4, the J call TRBJ2-3, with D uncertain. Deletions cut 0 bases from V and 1 base from J, with 3 bases between. Germline assignment: CDR1 SGHNT and CDR2 YYREEE (reference sequence). This CDR3 has 13 amino acids.

The rearrangement links TRBV7-3 to TRBJ2-7; 10 bases line up with TRBD2. Per germline, CDR1 SGHTA and CDR2 FQGTGA. J gave up 0 bases and V 5 bases, and 13 bases lay outside the gene matches. The CDR3 spans 18 residues. This CDR3 is CASSPAPLSGGSSYEQYF. The CDR3 DNA is TGTGCCAGCAGCCCTGCCCCCCTTAGCGGGGGGAGCTCCTACGAGCAGTACTTC.

V gene TRBV7-6 combines with J gene TRBJ2-7; possibly TRBD2 for D (6 bases). The CDR3 is 13 residues long. Germline CDR1 SGHVS, CDR2 FNYEAQ. Deletions cut 5 bases from V and 5 bases from J, with 13 bases between. CDR3 sequence: CASSLNGRDEQYF. CDR3 DNA sequence: TGTGCCAGCAGCCTAAACGGGAGAGACGAGCAGTACTTC.

The chain couples TRBV7-9 to TRBJ1-5; TRBD1 might be the D (6 bases). V was pared by 5 bases and J by 6 bases, with 8 bases between. Germline lookup yields CDR1 SEHNR and CDR2 FQNEAQ (reference sequence). The CDR3 length is 12 residues. DNA for the CDR3: TGTGCCAGCAGCCAAGGGGGTCAGCCCCAGCATTTT. Translated, it gives CASSQGGQPQHF. The entire variable domain, with the rest obtained from reference TRBV7-9 and TRBJ1-5, is as follows: DTGVSQNPRHKITKRGQNVTFRCDPISEHNRLYWYRQTLGQGPEFLTYFQNEAQLEKSRLLSDRFSAERPKGSFSTLEIQRTEQGDSAMYLCASSQGGQPQHFGDGTRLSIL.

This clone was picked up a small number of times. The chain couples TRBV9 to TRBJ2-5; TRBD2 matches 11 bases. Per germline, CDR1 SGDLS and CDR2 YYNGEE. V shed 2 bases and J 3 bases; nucleotides not matched to a gene: 3. CDR3 size: 15 residues. CDR3 bases: TGTGCCAGCAGCGTCTCGACTAGCGGGGAAGAGACCCAGTACTTC. This codes for CASSVSTSGEETQYF.